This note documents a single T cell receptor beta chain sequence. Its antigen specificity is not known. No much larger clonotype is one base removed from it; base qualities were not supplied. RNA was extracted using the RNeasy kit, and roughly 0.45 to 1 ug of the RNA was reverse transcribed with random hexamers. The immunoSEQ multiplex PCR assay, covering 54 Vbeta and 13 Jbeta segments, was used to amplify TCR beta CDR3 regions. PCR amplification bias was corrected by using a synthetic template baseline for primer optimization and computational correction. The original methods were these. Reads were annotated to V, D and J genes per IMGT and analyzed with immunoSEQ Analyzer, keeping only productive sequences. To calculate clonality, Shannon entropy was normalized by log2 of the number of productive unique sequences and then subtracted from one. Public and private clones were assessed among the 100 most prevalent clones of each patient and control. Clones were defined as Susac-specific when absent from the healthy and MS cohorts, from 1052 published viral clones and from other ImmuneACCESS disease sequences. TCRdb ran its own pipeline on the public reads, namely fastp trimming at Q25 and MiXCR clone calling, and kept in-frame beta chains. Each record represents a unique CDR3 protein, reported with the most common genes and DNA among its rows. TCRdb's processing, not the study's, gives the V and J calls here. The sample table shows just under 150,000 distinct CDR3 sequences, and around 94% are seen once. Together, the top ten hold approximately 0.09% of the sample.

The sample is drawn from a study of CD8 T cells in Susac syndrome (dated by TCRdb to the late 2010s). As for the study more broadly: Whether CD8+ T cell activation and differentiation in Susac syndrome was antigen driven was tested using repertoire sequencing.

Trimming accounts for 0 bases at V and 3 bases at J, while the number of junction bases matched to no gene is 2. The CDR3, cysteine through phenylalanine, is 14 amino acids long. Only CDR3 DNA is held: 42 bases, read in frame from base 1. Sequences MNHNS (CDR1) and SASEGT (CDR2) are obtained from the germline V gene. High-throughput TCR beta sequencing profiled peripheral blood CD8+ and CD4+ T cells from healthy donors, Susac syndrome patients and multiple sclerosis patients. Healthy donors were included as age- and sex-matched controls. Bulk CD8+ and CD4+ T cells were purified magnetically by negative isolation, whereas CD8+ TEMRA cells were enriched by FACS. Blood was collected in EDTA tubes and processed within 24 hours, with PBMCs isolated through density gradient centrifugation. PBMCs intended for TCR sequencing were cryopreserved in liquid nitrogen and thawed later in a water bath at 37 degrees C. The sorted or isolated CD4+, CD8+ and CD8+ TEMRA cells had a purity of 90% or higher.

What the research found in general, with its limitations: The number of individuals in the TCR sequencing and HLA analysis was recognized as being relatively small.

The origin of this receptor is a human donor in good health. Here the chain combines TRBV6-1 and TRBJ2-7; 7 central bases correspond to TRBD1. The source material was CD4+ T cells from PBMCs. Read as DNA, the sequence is TGTGCCAGCAGTGAAGCCTACAGGGGCTACGAGCAGTACTTC. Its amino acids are CASSEAYRGYEQYF.